This passage covers 2 T cell receptor beta chains from one sample sequenced in a study of CD8+CD57+ T cells in acquired aplastic anemia. Using genomic DNA as the template, TCR beta VDJ and CDR3 profiling was carried out. TCRdb reanalysed the reads using MiXCR and keeps one entry per CDR3 protein. The sample has more than 250,000 distinct CDR3 sequences; 56% are singletons. Sample: sorted CD4+, CD8+, or CD8+CD57+ T cells (not recorded which) from PBMCs. All receptors come from a human donor with severe aplastic anemia or a healthy control (not recorded which).

A note on this clonotype: The junction shows a germline mismatch at one end, possibly a read error. V usage is TRBV5-8 and J usage is TRBJ1-4; TRBD1 matches at 7 bases. Per the germline V gene, CDR1 is SGHTS and CDR2 is YDEGEE. The CDR3 extends over 14 amino acids. CDR3 DNA: TGTGCCAGCAGGGCCGGGACAGCCTATGAAAAACTGTCTTTT. Translation gives CASRAGTAYEKLSF.

The CDR3 DNA sequence: TGCCGCGCTGAAGATAGTATGGGGTGGTATGGCTACACCTTC. It translates to CRAEDSMGWYGYTF. This chain links TRBV29-1 with TRBJ1-2; D not resolved. This CDR3 has 14 amino acids. Germline V gene sequence: CDR1 SQVTM, CDR2 ANQGSEA.